Sequencing of this T cell receptor (beta chain) was carried out in a study of shared clonotypes between healthy human individuals. Findings and limits, study-wide: The four-donor shared clonotypes exceeded non-shared clonotypes in generation probability, with non-shared ones scoring lower.

Assay used: immunoSEQ multiplex PCR; TCRdb lists only in-frame clones, some missing. The table records millions of clones, roughly 94% of them present only once. Details on this clone: Its antigen is unidentified.

The receptor was isolated from a young man in good health. The specimen sequenced was naive CD4+ T cells sorted from blood. The subset here: CD45RA+ positively selected.

CDR3 in amino acids: CASSLYSQETQYF. CDR3 DNA sequence: TGTGCCAGCAGCTTATATAGCCAAGAGACCCAGTACTTC. J is TRBJ2-5 and V is TRBV7-9; D uncertain. Germline CDR1 and CDR2: SEHNR and FQNEAQ (reference sequence). The CDR3 has 13 residues. V lost 2 bases, J lost 1 base, and 5 bases lay in between.